A selection of T cell receptor beta chains follows, all from one sample in a study of T cell responses to AZD1222 COVID-19 vaccine. Generated by immunoSEQ multiplex PCR, the TCRdb table keeps only in-frame clones and is missing some. The sample records about 120,000 clones, nearly 90% being singletons. The specimen was peripheral blood, collected on day 0 of AZD1222 vaccination. These receptors were taken from an adult in good health. Each CDR3 is given with its conserved first and last residue. A D gene is named only where the DNA matches it firmly. Clone size appears in some rows only: once, few, many, or a class for an expanded clone.

abundance,j_gene,d_gene,v_gene,len,CDR3aa,CDR3nt
NA,TRBJ1-1,NA,TRBV18,14,CASSPVQGNTEAFF,TGTGCCAGCTCTCCCGTCCAGGGTAACACTGAAGCTTTCTTT
NA,TRBJ1-2,NA,TRBV28,14,CASSYPGIGYGYTF,TGTGCCAGCAGTTATCCAGGGATCGGGTATGGCTACACCTTC
NA,TRBJ2-1,NA,TRBV11-2,13,CASSFSSYNEQFF,TGTGCCAGCAGCTTTAGCTCCTACAATGAGCAGTTCTTC
once,TRBJ2-1,TRBD1,TRBV6-5,15,CASSYSRQGDNEQFF,TGTGCCAGCAGTTACTCGAGGCAGGGGGACAATGAGCAGTTCTTC
NA,TRBJ2-2,TRBD1,TRBV5-8,15,CASSLDRGLTGELFF,TGTGCCAGCAGCTTGGACAGGGGGCTGACCGGGGAGCTGTTTTTT
NA,TRBJ2-1,TRBD2,TRBV10-3,12,CAITQGGVEQFF,TGTGCCATCACGCAGGGAGGGGTCGAGCAGTTCTTC
NA,TRBJ1-5,TRBD1,TRBV5-1,13,CASSLEGAQPQHF,TGCGCCAGCAGCTTGGAGGGGGCTCAGCCCCAGCATTTT
NA,TRBJ1-2,TRBD1,TRBV5-1,15,CASSSGQGSNYGYTF,TGCGCCAGCAGCTCCGGACAGGGGTCGAACTATGGCTACACCTTC
NA,TRBJ2-3,NA,TRBV5-1,16,CASSLVMGESTDTQYF,TGCGCCAGCAGCTTGGTTATGGGGGAGAGCACAGATACGCAGTATTTT
once,TRBJ1-2,NA,TRBV7-9,9,CASSLLHTF,TGTGCCAGCAGCTTATTGCACACCTTC
once,TRBJ1-2,TRBD1,TRBV18,14,CASSPQDRVGGYTF,TGTGCCAGCTCACCACAAGACAGGGTGGGAGGCTACACCTTC
NA,TRBJ1-5,NA,TRBV28,15,CASSQANPLGQPQHF,TGTGCCAGCAGTCAGGCCAATCCCCTGGGTCAGCCCCAGCATTTT
NA,TRBJ1-1,TRBD1,TRBV27,14,CASTRSGTGSEAFF,TGTGCCAGCACCCGATCCGGGACAGGGAGCGAAGCTTTCTTT
NA,TRBJ1-5,TRBD1,TRBV28,14,CASRGGQANQPQHF,TGTGCCAGCAGGGGGGGACAGGCCAATCAGCCCCAGCATTTT
NA,TRBJ1-1,NA,TRBV11-2,16,CASSSPSGQWNTEAFF,TGTGCCAGCAGCTCTCCGTCCGGACAGTGGAACACTGAAGCTTTCTTT
NA,TRBJ1-2,NA,TRBV4-2,14,CASSQEVANYGYTF,TGTGCCAGCAGCCAAGAGGTAGCTAACTATGGCTACACCTTC
once,TRBJ1-2,TRBD1,TRBV28,16,CASSLLDREPNYGYTF,TGTGCCAGCAGTTTACTTGACAGGGAACCTAACTATGGCTACACCTTC
NA,TRBJ2-1,NA,TRBV7-9,16,CASSLDPGRRGNEQFF,TGTGCCAGCAGCTTAGATCCGGGGCGACGGGGAAATGAGCAGTTCTTC
NA,TRBJ1-2,TRBD1,TRBV18,16,CASSPPDRASVGGYTF,TGTGCCAGCTCACCACCCGACAGGGCATCCGTTGGTGGCTACACCTTC
once,TRBJ1-3,NA,TRBV5-8,15,CASRWRRTSGNTIYF,TGTGCCAGCAGATGGAGGCGGACTTCTGGAAACACCATATATTTT
NA,TRBJ1-3,NA,TRBV18,15,CASSPLSDSGNTIYF,TGTGCCAGCTCACCATTGTCAGACTCTGGAAACACCATATATTTT
NA,TRBJ1-2,NA,TRBV27,14,CASSFIGGIKGYTF,TGTGCCAGCAGTTTCATAGGGGGAATTAAAGGCTACACCTTC
NA,TRBJ2-1,TRBD1,TRBV28,17,CASSLGSRTGGWGEQFF,TGTGCCAGCAGTTTAGGGTCAAGGACAGGGGGCTGGGGTGAGCAGTTCTTC
NA,TRBJ1-1,TRBD1,TRBV6-5,16,CASSYGTGRMNTEAFF,TGTGCCAGCAGTTACGGGACAGGCAGGATGAACACTGAAGCTTTCTTT
once,TRBJ1-1,TRBD1,TRBV3-1/TRBV3-2,15,CASSSSDRGQTEAFF,TGTGCCAGCAGCTCATCTGACAGGGGGCAAACTGAAGCTTTCTTT
NA,TRBJ2-5,TRBD2,TRBV6-5,15,CASSYSKLAQETQYF,TGTGCCAGCAGTTACTCGAAACTAGCGCAAGAGACCCAGTACTTC
NA,TRBJ2-3,NA,TRBV12-3/TRBV12-4,13,CASSLRRADTQYF,TGTGCCAGCAGTTTAAGGAGGGCAGATACGCAGTATTTT